Following are 20 T cell receptor beta chains from one sample sequenced in a study of T cells after yellow fever vaccination. Via MiXCR, TCRdb re-called the 5' RACE reads, giving one row per CDR3 protein. The table lists around 250,000 distinct CDR3 sequences, around 7% of them singletons. Sequenced material: CD4+ T cells sorted from PBMCs, taken 15 days after the yellow fever booster vaccination. The receptors here all came from a man younger than 40 who received the YFV17D yellow fever vaccine.

The chain combines TRBV12-3 or TRBV12-4 with TRBJ2-7; D uncertain. The length of the CDR3 is 12 residues. V was trimmed by 4 bases and J by 6 bases, leaving 10 bases between them. The DNA of the CDR3 is TGTGCCAGCAGTTCCGGCAGACGCGAGCAGTACTTC. It yields the protein CASSSGRREQYF.

Worth noting for this clonotype: As the CDR3 is not closed by the conserved phenylalanine or tryptophan, this likely results from a read error. This rearrangement joins TRBV3-1 to TRBJ1-2, with D perhaps matching TRBD1 (5 bases). V shed 0 bases and J shed 5 bases, with 13 bases lying between them. CDR1 and CDR2 (germline): LGHDT, YNNKEL (reference sequence). The CDR3 length is 15 residues. CDR3 nucleotides: TGTGCCAGCAGCCAAGATCCCGGGGCCGGTTATGGCTACACCTCC. Encoded protein: CASSQDPGAGYGYTS.

Only a few counts were recorded for this clonotype. This sequence joins TRBV20-1 and TRBJ2-2; D uncertain. The germline V gene has CDR1 DFQATT and CDR2 SNEGSKA (reference sequence). The CDR3 sequence is 12 residues long. V was cut by 6 bases and J by 4 bases, with 9 bases left in between. The CDR3 loop reads CSAGRSTGELFF. The DNA of the CDR3 is TGCAGTGCAGGGCGATCCACCGGGGAGCTGTTTTTT.

The genes are TRBV20-1 and TRBJ1-2; D possibly corresponds to TRBD1 (5 bases). This CDR3 has 15 amino acids. Per the germline V gene, CDR1 is DFQATT and CDR2 is SNEGSKA (reference sequence). The V end was cut by 2 bases, the J end by 1 base, with 14 bases between. CDR3 nucleotides: TGCAGTGCTAGATCCCGGGACGGATTTAACTATGGCTACACCTTC. Translated, it gives CSARSRDGFNYGYTF.

This clonotype showed up just a few times. V gene TRBV7-2 combines with J gene TRBJ2-7; D remains ambiguous. This CDR3 has 15 residues. Trimming took off 2 bases at V and 0 bases at J, with 11 bases between the two ends. CDR1 SGHTA and CDR2 FQGNSA come from the germline V gene. This CDR3 reads CASSLSVAVSYEQYF. The CDR3 coding sequence is TGTGCCAGCAGCTTATCGGTGGCGGTCTCCTACGAGCAGTACTTC.

The chain links TRBV20-1 to TRBJ2-7; 7 positions agree with TRBD1. This CDR3 comprises 15 residues. Germline V gene lookup returns CDR1 DFQATT and CDR2 SNEGSKA (reference sequence). V was clipped by 0 bases and J by 4 bases; unmatched bases: 9. In DNA, the CDR3 is TGCAGTGCTAGAGATCCGGCCAGGGGGATGTACGAGCAGTACTTC. This translates into CSARDPARGMYEQYF.

This clonotype was detected many times. The rearrangement joins TRBV19 to TRBJ2-3, with D hard to call. The CDR3 is made up of 14 amino acids. Germline assignment: CDR1 LNHDA and CDR2 SQIVND (reference sequence). Trimming took off 6 bases at V and 5 bases at J, with 15 bases between the two ends. CDR3 protein: CASRTRAVEDTQYF. The CDR3 DNA reads TGTGCCAGTAGAACCCGGGCTGTGGAAGATACGCAGTATTTT.

This clonotype came up many times. The chain joins TRBV18 to TRBJ1-1, with 8 bases fitting TRBD1. In germline, CDR1 is KGHSH, CDR2 LQKENI. Trimming cost V 3 bases and J 6 bases; bases outside gene matches: 3. The CDR3 is made up of 13 amino acids. The CDR3 DNA reads TGTGCCAGCTCACCGGGACAGGCATCTGAAGCTTTCTTT. Translation gives CASSPGQASEAFF.

CDR3 protein: CASSFGLASHNEQFF. The CDR3 DNA sequence: TGTGCCAGCAGTTTCGGACTAGCTAGCCACAATGAGCAGTTCTTC. The chain is built from TRBV12-3 or TRBV12-4 and TRBJ2-1, with 8 bases matching TRBD2. With V trimmed by 3 bases and J by 5 bases, 6 bases remained unmatched. This CDR3 contains 15 residues.

The table lists this clonotype with a few counts. This rearrangement joins TRBV28 to TRBJ2-3, with D perhaps TRBD2 (6 bases). V was trimmed by 7 bases and J by 4 bases, leaving 18 bases between them. The CDR3 has 15 amino acids. The germline V gene encodes CDR1 MDHEN and CDR2 SYDVKM. In DNA form, the CDR3 reads TGTGCCAGCACTTCGCCCCGGGGGATGTCAGATACGCAGTATTTT. Its translation is CASTSPRGMSDTQYF.

This clonotype was detected a few times. This chain links TRBV29-1 with TRBJ2-7, with D perhaps matching TRBD1 (7 bases). Germline V gene data show CDR1 as SQVTM and CDR2 as ANQGSEA. The CDR3 runs 15 residues. V lost 0 bases and J 4 bases, leaving 16 bases between the germline ends. For the CDR3, the DNA is TGCAGCGTTGAAGACAAGACGCAGGGGGGATACGAGCAGTACTTC. Its translation is CSVEDKTQGGYEQYF.

The CDR3 region is CASSLGGMNEQFF. The DNA of the CDR3 is TGTGCCAGCAGCTTAGGGGGAATGAATGAGCAGTTCTTC. J is TRBJ2-1 and V is TRBV7-2, with D uncertain. V lost 1 base, J lost 7 bases, and 8 bases lay in between. This CDR3 comprises 13 residues. CDR1 and CDR2 from the germline V gene are SGHTA and FQGNSA.

This clonotype was seen more than once but under ten times. This chain uses TRBV7-9 with TRBJ2-1, with 16 bases fitting TRBD2. CDR1 and CDR2 (germline): SEHNR, FQNEAQ (reference sequence). The CDR3 is made up of 17 amino acids. The ends lost 5 bases at V and 6 bases at J; junction bases unmatched: 7. The CDR3 loop reads CASSLGLAGGVANEQFF. The DNA of the CDR3 is TGTGCCAGCAGCCTGGGACTAGCGGGAGGGGTAGCCAATGAGCAGTTCTTC. The entire variable domain, with the rest obtained from reference TRBV7-9 and TRBJ2-1, is as follows: DTGVSQNPRHKITKRGQNVTFRCDPISEHNRLYWYRQTLGQGPEFLTYFQNEAQLEKSRLLSDRFSAERPKGSFSTLEIQRTEQGDSAMYLCASSLGLAGGVANEQFFGPGTRLTVL.

The chain recombines TRBV7-2 with TRBJ2-2, with 7 bases that match TRBD1. J was trimmed by 4 bases and V by 4 bases; bases with no gene match: 6. The germline gives CDR1 SGHTA, CDR2 FQGNSA. The CDR3 has 15 amino acids. CDR3 sequence reads: CASSWRTGATGELFF. DNA of the CDR3: TGTGCCAGCAGCTGGAGGACAGGAGCCACCGGGGAGCTGTTTTTT.

This clonotype was recorded at least ten times. V usage is TRBV5-6 and J usage is TRBJ1-5, with a tentative D call TRBD1 (6 bases). There are 14 residues in the CDR3. CDR1 and CDR2 from the germline V gene are SGHDT and YYEEEE. Trimming removed 4 bases from V and 3 bases from J, with 11 bases in between. The CDR3 loop is CASSLTGSNQPQHF. CDR3 bases: TGTGCCAGCAGCCTCACAGGGTCCAATCAGCCCCAGCATTTT.

The chain joins TRBV7-2 to TRBJ2-5, with TRBD2 matching 14 bases. From germline, CDR1 is SGHTA and CDR2 FQGNSA. V lost 4 bases, J lost 5 bases, and 6 bases stayed unmatched. CDR3 length equals 16 residues. This CDR3 reads CASSSRTSGRRETQYF. The CDR3 DNA follows: TGTGCCAGCAGCTCCAGGACTAGCGGGAGGCGCGAGACCCAGTACTTC. The full variable domain, rest sourced from reference TRBV7-2 and TRBJ2-5, is GAGVSQSPSNKVTEKGKDVELRCDPISGHTALYWYRQSLGQGLEFLIYFQGNSAPDKSGLPSDRFSAERTGGSVSTLTIQRTQQEDSAVYLCASSSRTSGRRETQYFGPGTRLLVL.

This clonotype has a count of ten or more. The V and J genes are TRBV2 and TRBJ2-3, with a possible D match to TRBD1 (6 bases). The CDR3 covers 14 residues. The V end lost 6 bases, the J end lost 4 bases, and 14 bases lay between the germline ends. Per the germline V gene, CDR1 is SNHLY and CDR2 is FYNNEI. CDR3 in DNA: TGTGCCAGCAGCCGAAATGGGGGCTCAGATACGCAGTATTTT. This translates into CASSRNGGSDTQYF.

The genes are TRBV19 and TRBJ2-6, with D possibly being TRBD1 (5 bases). Germline assignment: CDR1 LNHDA and CDR2 SQIVND (reference sequence). CDR3 size: 19 residues. V lost 6 bases and J lost 2, with 23 bases in between. CDR3 coding DNA: TGTGCCAGTAGCACGAACCGTTTATACAGGATCGCTGGGGCCAACGTCCTGACTTTC. Translation gives CASSTNRLYRIAGANVLTF.

The gene calls are TRBV2 and TRBJ1-2; D unresolved. The V end lost 8 bases, the J end lost 2 bases, and 12 bases lay between the germline ends. The germline V gene encodes CDR1 SNHLY and CDR2 FYNNEI. The CDR3 runs 13 residues. Here the CDR3 reads CASLVTENYGYTF. The CDR3 coding sequence is TGTGCCAGCTTAGTGACTGAAAACTATGGCTACACCTTC.

The chain joins TRBV2 to TRBJ2-1; tentative D call: TRBD1 (6 bases). The CDR3 runs to 14 residues. CDR1 and CDR2 from the germline V gene are SNHLY and FYNNEI. V was shortened by 9 bases and J by 0 bases, with 12 bases between the two germline ends. The CDR3 region is CASQGRGSYNEQFF. In nucleotides, the CDR3 is TGTGCCAGTCAGGGGAGAGGCTCCTACAATGAGCAGTTCTTC. Together with reference TRBV2 and TRBJ2-1, the CDR3 gives the full variable domain: EPEVTQTPSHQVTQMGQEVILRCVPISNHLYFYWYRQILGQKVEFLVSFYNNEISEKSEIFDDQFSVERPDGSNFTLKIRSTKLEDSAMYFCASQGRGSYNEQFFGPGTRLTVL.